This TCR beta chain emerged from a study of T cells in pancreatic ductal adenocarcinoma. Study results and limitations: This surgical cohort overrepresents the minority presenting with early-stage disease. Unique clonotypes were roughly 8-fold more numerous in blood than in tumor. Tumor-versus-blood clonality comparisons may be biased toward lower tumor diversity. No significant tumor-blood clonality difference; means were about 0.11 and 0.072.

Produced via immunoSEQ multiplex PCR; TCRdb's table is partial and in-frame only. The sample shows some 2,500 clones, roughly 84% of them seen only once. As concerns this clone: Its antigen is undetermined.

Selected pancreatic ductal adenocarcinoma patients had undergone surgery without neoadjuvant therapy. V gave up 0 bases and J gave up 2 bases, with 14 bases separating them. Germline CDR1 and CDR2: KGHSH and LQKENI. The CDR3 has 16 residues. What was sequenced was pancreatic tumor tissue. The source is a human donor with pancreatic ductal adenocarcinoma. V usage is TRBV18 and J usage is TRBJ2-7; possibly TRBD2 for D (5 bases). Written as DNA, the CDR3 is TGTGCCAGCTCACCACCCGAGATGGCGGGCGCCTACGAGCAGTACTTC. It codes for CASSPPEMAGAYEQYF.